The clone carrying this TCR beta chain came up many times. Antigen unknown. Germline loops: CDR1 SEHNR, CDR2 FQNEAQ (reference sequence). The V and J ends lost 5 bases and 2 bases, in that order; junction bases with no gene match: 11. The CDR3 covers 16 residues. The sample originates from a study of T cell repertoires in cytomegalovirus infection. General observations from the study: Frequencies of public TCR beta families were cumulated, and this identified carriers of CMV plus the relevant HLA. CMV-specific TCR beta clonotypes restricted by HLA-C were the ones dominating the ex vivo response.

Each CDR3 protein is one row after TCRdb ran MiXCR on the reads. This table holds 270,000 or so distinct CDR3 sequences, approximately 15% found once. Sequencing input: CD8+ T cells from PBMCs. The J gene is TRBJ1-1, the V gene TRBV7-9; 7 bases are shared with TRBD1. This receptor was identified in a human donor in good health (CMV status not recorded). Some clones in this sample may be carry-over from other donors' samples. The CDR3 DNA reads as TGTGCCAGCAGCCCGACAGGGAGTGGGCTTAACACTGAAGCTTTCTTT. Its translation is CASSPTGSGLNTEAFF.